These T cell receptor beta chains were read from a single sample in a study of Ad26.COV2.S vaccination and SARS-CoV-2 variants. Clones were sequenced by immunoSEQ multiplex PCR, and TCRdb holds only the in-frame ones, with some missing. Of around 400,000 clones in the sample, 75% to 90% were seen once. The sequences come from peripheral blood, collected in a trial of Ad26.COV2.S vaccine versus placebo. The receptors here all came from a person aged 18-65 years who received the Ad26.COV2.S COVID-19 vaccine or a placebo. The CDR3 runs from the conserved cysteine through the conserved F or W. A D gene is named only where the DNA matches it firmly. A row's size may be missing; if present it is once, few, many or a size class.

CDR3 | DNA | J | length | size | V | D
CASAVADTQYF | TGCGCCAGCGCGGTAGCAGATACGCAGTATTTT | TRBJ2-3 | 11 | - | TRBV5-1 | -
CASSLGDTSSGYTF | TGTGCCAGCAGCTTAGGTGACACTTCCAGCGGCTACACCTTC | TRBJ1-2 | 14 | - | TRBV7-2 | -
CASSVGQQGTEQYF | TGTGCCAGCAGCGTAGGTCAACAGGGGACCGAGCAGTACTTC | TRBJ2-7 | 14 | - | TRBV9 | TRBD1
CASSRDRVLSEQYF | TGTGCCAGCAGCCGGGACAGGGTACTCTCCGAGCAGTACTTC | TRBJ2-7 | 14 | - | TRBV7-9 | TRBD1
CASSLALLDTQYF | TGTGCCAGCAGCTTAGCACTGTTAGATACGCAGTATTTT | TRBJ2-3 | 13 | - | TRBV7-6 | -
CASSQTSGLLVGAFF | TGCGCCAGCAGCCAAACCTCGGGCCTCCTAGTCGGAGCTTTCTTT | TRBJ1-1 | 15 | - | TRBV4-1 | -
CATSRGGMNYGYTF | TGTGCCACCAGCAGGGGAGGCATGAACTATGGCTACACCTTC | TRBJ1-2 | 14 | - | TRBV15 | -
CATSRARTGELFF | TGTGCCACCAGCAGAGCAAGGACCGGGGAGCTGTTTTTT | TRBJ2-2 | 13 | - | TRBV15 | -
CASSPGGYGYTF | TGTGCCAGCAGTCCTGGGGGATATGGCTACACCTTC | TRBJ1-2 | 12 | - | TRBV27 | -
CASSQGRGDGADTQYF | TGTGCCAGCAGCCAAGGTCGGGGAGACGGCGCAGATACGCAGTATTTT | TRBJ2-3 | 16 | - | TRBV4-2 | -
CASSRGLAGGPGRYNEQFF | TGTGCCAGCAGCAGGGGACTAGCGGGAGGGCCGGGCCGTTACAATGAGCAGTTCTTC | TRBJ2-1 | 19 | - | TRBV7-9 | TRBD2
CASSIIGVKPNQPQHF | TGTGCCAGTAGTATTATAGGGGTTAAGCCCAATCAGCCCCAGCATTTT | TRBJ1-5 | 16 | once | TRBV19 | -
CASSLGRARNTEAFF | TGTGCCAGCAGTTTGGGGAGGGCAAGGAACACTGAAGCTTTCTTT | TRBJ1-1 | 15 | - | TRBV28 | -
CASSPGQGRTDTQYF | TGTGCCAGCAGCCCCGGACAGGGTCGGACAGATACGCAGTATTTT | TRBJ2-3 | 15 | - | TRBV7-7 | TRBD1
CAWRVDRLGEYGYTF | TGTGCCTGGAGAGTTGACAGACTGGGGGAATATGGCTACACCTTC | TRBJ1-2 | 15 | - | TRBV30 | -
CASRSFLLVGEIGYTF | TGTGCCAGCAGAAGTTTTCTCCTAGTGGGCGAAATTGGCTACACCTTC | TRBJ1-2 | 16 | few | TRBV28 | -
CAISERTGNSGANVLTF | TGTGCCATCAGTGAGCGGACAGGGAACTCTGGGGCCAACGTCCTGACTTTC | TRBJ2-6 | 17 | once | TRBV10-3 | TRBD1
CASMGRDRGEDTQYF | TGTGCCAGCATGGGCCGGGACAGGGGGGAGGATACGCAGTATTTT | TRBJ2-3 | 15 | - | TRBV2 | TRBD1
CASSHPRQGAYEQYF | TGTGCCAGCAGCCACCCTCGACAGGGGGCCTACGAGCAGTACTTC | TRBJ2-7 | 15 | - | TRBV4-2 | TRBD1
CASSLGEGTNTEAFF | TGTGCCAGCAGCTTAGGTGAGGGGACGAACACTGAAGCTTTCTTT | TRBJ1-1 | 15 | - | TRBV5-4 | -
CASSEALRNEQFF | TGTGCCAGCAGTGAAGCGCTTAGGAATGAGCAGTTCTTC | TRBJ2-1 | 13 | - | TRBV6-1 | -
CASSQARTDSPLHF | TGCGCCAGCAGCCAAGCCCGGACAGATTCACCCCTCCACTTT | TRBJ1-6 | 14 | - | TRBV4-3 | -
CATTLSDSYTDTQYF | TGCGCCACCACCCTCTCGGACTCGTACACAGATACGCAGTATTTT | TRBJ2-3 | 15 | few | TRBV5-1 | -
CASSLVASLGDTQYF | TGTGCCAGCAGCTTAGTAGCGTCCTTGGGAGATACGCAGTATTTT | TRBJ2-3 | 15 | - | TRBV11-2 | -
CASSWGDREADEKLFF | TGCGCCAGCAGCTGGGGGGACAGGGAGGCTGATGAAAAACTGTTTTTT | TRBJ1-4 | 16 | - | TRBV5-1 | TRBD1
CASSQDRVSTDTQYF | TGTGCCAGCAGCCAAGATAGGGTCAGCACAGATACGCAGTATTTT | TRBJ2-3 | 15 | - | TRBV4-2 | -
CASSTHPGQQETQYF | TGTGCCAGCAGCACTCACCCGGGACAGCAAGAGACCCAGTACTTC | TRBJ2-5 | 15 | - | TRBV9 | TRBD1
CASIKDRERLEQYF | TGTGCCAGCATCAAGGACCGGGAAAGGCTCGAGCAGTACTTC | TRBJ2-7 | 14 | once | TRBV6-5 | -
CASSVDRGRTYEQYF | TGCGCCAGCAGCGTCGACAGGGGGAGGACCTACGAGCAGTACTTC | TRBJ2-7 | 15 | - | TRBV10-2 | TRBD1
CARSLGDRENTGELFF | TGTGCCAGAAGCTTGGGGGACAGGGAGAACACCGGGGAGCTGTTTTTT | TRBJ2-2 | 16 | - | TRBV5-3 | TRBD1
CASSLGRDTEAFF | TGTGCCAGCAGCTTAGGACGGGACACTGAAGCTTTCTTT | TRBJ1-1 | 13 | - | TRBV6-5 | -
CASSYRPGPGNTIYF | TGTGCCAGCAGCTACCGTCCAGGGCCTGGAAACACCATATATTTT | TRBJ1-3 | 15 | - | TRBV11-3 | -
CASSELAGVLGELFF | TGTGCCAGCAGTGAGCTAGCGGGAGTGCTTGGGGAGCTGTTTTTT | TRBJ2-2 | 15 | - | TRBV6-1 | TRBD2
CASSPREGGNEQFF | TGTGCCAGCAGCCCCCGGGAGGGAGGTAATGAGCAGTTCTTC | TRBJ2-1 | 14 | - | TRBV7-3 | TRBD2
CAWRWASGRSYNEQFF | TGTGCCTGGAGATGGGCTAGCGGGAGGTCCTACAATGAGCAGTTCTTC | TRBJ2-1 | 16 | - | TRBV30 | TRBD2
CASRRAGSGELFF | TGTGCCAGCAGACGAGCGGGGAGCGGGGAGCTGTTTTTT | TRBJ2-2 | 13 | once | TRBV28 | TRBD2
CASSSAGEIYGYTF | TGTGCCAGCAGTTCGGCAGGGGAAATCTATGGCTACACCTTC | TRBJ1-2 | 14 | - | TRBV27 | -
CSVEGTGEQYF | TGCAGCGTTGAAGGGACGGGCGAGCAGTACTTC | TRBJ2-7 | 11 | - | TRBV29-1 | -
CASSQDREVTEAFF | TGTGCCAGCAGCCAAGACAGGGAAGTCACTGAAGCTTTCTTT | TRBJ1-1 | 14 | - | TRBV11-2 | TRBD1
CASSQTSGSYNEQFF | TGTGCCAGCAGCCAGACTAGCGGGAGTTACAATGAGCAGTTCTTC | TRBJ2-1 | 15 | - | TRBV3-1/TRBV3-2 | TRBD2
CASSEVRLGVGYGYTF | TGTGCCAGCAGTGAAGTAAGACTGGGGGTCGGCTATGGCTACACCTTC | TRBJ1-2 | 16 | - | TRBV6-1 | -
CASSATGASGNTIYF | TGTGCCAGCAGCGCGACAGGGGCTTCTGGAAACACCATATATTTT | TRBJ1-3 | 15 | - | TRBV9 | TRBD1
CASSPTTGHEAFF | TGTGCCAGCTCACCGACCACAGGACATGAAGCTTTCTTT | TRBJ1-1 | 13 | few | TRBV18 | -
CSASGDREGKYEQYF | TGCAGTGCTAGTGGGGACAGGGAAGGAAAATACGAGCAGTACTTC | TRBJ2-7 | 15 | - | TRBV20-1 | TRBD1
CATSRDRNQPQHF | TGTGCCACCAGCAGAGACAGGAATCAGCCCCAGCATTTT | TRBJ1-5 | 13 | - | TRBV15 | -
CASSQWEPGGGTDTQYF | TGCGCCAGCAGCCAATGGGAGCCGGGAGGGGGCACAGATACGCAGTATTTT | TRBJ2-3 | 17 | - | TRBV4-1 | TRBD2